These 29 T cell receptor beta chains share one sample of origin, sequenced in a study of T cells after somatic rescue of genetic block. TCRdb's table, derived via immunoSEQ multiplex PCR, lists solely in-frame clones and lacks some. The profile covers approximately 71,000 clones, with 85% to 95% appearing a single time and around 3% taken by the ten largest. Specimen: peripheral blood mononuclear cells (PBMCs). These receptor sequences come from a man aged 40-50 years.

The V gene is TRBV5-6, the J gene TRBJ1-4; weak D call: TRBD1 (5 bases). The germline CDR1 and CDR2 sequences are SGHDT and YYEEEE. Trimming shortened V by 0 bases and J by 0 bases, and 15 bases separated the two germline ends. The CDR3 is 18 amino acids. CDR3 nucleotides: TGTGCCAGCAGCTTGGCCCAGGGTCGCCCCGCAACTAATGAAAAACTGTTTTTT. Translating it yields CASSLAQGRPATNEKLFF.

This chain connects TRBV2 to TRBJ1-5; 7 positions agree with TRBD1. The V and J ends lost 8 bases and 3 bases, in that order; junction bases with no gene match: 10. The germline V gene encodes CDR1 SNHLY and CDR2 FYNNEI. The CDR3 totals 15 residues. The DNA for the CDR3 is TGTGCCAGCGGCGATGGACAGGCTAACAATCAGCCCCAGCATTTT. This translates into CASGDGQANNQPQHF. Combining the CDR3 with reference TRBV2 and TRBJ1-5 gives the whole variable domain EPEVTQTPSHQVTQMGQEVILRCVPISNHLYFYWYRQILGQKVEFLVSFYNNEISEKSEIFDDQFSVERPDGSNFTLKIRSTKLEDSAMYFCASGDGQANNQPQHFGDGTRLSIL.

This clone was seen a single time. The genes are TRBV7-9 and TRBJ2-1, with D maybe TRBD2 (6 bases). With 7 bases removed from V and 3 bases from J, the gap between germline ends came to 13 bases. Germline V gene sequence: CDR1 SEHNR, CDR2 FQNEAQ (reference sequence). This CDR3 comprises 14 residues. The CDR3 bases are TGTGCCAGCACCCCAGGGACTGACTACAATGAGCAGTTCTTC. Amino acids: CASTPGTDYNEQFF. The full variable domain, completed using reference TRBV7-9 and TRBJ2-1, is DTGVSQNPRHKITKRGQNVTFRCDPISEHNRLYWYRQTLGQGPEFLTYFQNEAQLEKSRLLSDRFSAERPKGSFSTLEIQRTEQGDSAMYLCASTPGTDYNEQFFGPGTRLTVL.

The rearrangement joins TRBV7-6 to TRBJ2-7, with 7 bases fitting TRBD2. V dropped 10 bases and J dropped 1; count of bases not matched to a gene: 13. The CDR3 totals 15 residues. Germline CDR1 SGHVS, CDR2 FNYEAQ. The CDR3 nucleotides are TGTGCCACTCCGTTTCGGCTAGCGGATTCCTACGAGCAGTACTTC. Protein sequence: CATPFRLADSYEQYF.

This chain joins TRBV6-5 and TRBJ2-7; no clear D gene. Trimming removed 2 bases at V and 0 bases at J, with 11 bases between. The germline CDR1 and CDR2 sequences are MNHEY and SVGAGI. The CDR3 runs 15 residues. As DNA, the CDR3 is TGTGCCAGCAGTTACGGTTCCCGGAGCTCCTACGAGCAGTACTTC. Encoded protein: CASSYGSRSSYEQYF.

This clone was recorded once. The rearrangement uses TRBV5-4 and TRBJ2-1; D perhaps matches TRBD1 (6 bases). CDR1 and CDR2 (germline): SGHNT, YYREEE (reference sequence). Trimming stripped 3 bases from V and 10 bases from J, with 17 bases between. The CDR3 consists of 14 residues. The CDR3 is CASSSARTATEQFF. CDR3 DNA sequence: TGTGCCAGCAGCTCGGCTAGGACAGCTACCGAGCAGTTCTTC.

The CDR3 reads CASTPNRQQFF. As DNA, the CDR3 is TGTGCCAGCACCCCTAACAGGCAGCAGTTCTTC. This chain connects TRBV6-6 to TRBJ2-1; D perhaps matches TRBD1 (5 bases). The CDR3 is 11 amino acids. Trimming stripped 7 bases from V and 11 bases from J, with 12 bases between. Germline CDR1 and CDR2: MNHNY and SVGAGI (reference sequence).

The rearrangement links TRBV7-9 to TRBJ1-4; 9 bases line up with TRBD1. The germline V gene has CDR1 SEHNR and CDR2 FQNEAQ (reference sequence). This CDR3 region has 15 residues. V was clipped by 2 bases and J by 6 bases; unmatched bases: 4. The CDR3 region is CASSLLRDRDEKLFF. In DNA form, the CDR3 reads TGTGCCAGCAGCTTACTCCGGGACAGGGATGAAAAACTGTTTTTT.

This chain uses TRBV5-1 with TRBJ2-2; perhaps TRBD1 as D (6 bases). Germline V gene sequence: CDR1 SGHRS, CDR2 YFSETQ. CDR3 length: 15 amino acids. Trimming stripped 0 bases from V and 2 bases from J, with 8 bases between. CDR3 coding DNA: TGCGCCAGCAGCTTGGGGACAGATAACACCGGGGAGCTGTTTTTT. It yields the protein CASSLGTDNTGELFF.

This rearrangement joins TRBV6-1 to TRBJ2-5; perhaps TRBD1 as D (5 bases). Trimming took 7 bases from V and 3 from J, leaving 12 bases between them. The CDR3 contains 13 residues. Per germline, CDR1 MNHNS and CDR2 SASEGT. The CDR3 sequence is CASIKGPEETQYF. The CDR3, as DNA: TGTGCCAGCATAAAGGGGCCCGAAGAGACCCAGTACTTC.

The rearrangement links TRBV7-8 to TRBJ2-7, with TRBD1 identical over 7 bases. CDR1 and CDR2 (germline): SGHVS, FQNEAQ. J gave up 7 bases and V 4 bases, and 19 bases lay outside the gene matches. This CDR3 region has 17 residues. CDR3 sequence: CASSSHLKGDRVEEQYF. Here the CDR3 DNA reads TGTGCCAGCAGCTCCCATTTAAAGGGTGACAGGGTGGAAGAGCAGTACTTC.

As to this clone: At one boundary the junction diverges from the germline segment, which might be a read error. The CDR3 bases are TGCAGCGTTGCGGGACTCTCGAACAGTGAAGCTTTCTTT. This encodes CSVAGLSNSEAFF. The chain uses TRBV29-1 and TRBJ1-1; TRBD1 is a possible D gene (5 bases). There are 13 residues in the CDR3. Looked up from germline, CDR1 is SQVTM and CDR2 is ANQGSEA.

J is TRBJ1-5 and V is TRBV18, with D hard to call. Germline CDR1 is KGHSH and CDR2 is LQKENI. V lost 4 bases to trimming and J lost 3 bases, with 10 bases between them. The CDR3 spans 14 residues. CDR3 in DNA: TGTGCCAGCTCACTTCGGGCCCCCAATCAGCCCCAGCATTTT. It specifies CASSLRAPNQPQHF.

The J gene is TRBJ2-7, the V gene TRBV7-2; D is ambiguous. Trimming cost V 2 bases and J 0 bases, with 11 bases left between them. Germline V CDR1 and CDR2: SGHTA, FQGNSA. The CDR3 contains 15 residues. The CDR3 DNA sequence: TGTGCCAGCAGCTTAAAGTACGGAGACTCCTACGAGCAGTACTTC. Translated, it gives CASSLKYGDSYEQYF. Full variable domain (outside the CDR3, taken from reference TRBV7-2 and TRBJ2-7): GAGVSQSPSNKVTEKGKDVELRCDPISGHTALYWYRQSLGQGLEFLIYFQGNSAPDKSGLPSDRFSAERTGGSVSTLTIQRTQQEDSAVYLCASSLKYGDSYEQYFGPGTRLTVT.

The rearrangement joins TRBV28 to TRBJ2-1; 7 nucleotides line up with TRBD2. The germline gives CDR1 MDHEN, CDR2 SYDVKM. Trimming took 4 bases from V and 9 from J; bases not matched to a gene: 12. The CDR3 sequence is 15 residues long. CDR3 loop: CASSWGLGGRSEQFF. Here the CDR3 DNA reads TGTGCCAGCAGTTGGGGACTGGGCGGGAGATCTGAGCAGTTCTTC.

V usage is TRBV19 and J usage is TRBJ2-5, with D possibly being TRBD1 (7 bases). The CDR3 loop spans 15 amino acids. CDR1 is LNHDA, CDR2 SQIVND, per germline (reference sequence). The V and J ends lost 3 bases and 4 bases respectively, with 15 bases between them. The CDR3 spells CASSIGGGSRETQYF. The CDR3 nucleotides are TGTGCCAGTAGTATCGGAGGGGGCTCGAGAGAGACCCAGTACTTC. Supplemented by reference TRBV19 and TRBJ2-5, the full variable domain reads DGGITQSPKYLFRKEGQNVTLSCEQNLNHDAMYWYRQDPGQGLRLIYYSQIVNDFQKGDIAEGYSVSREKKESFPLTVTSAQKNPTAFYLCASSIGGGSRETQYFGPGTRLLVL.

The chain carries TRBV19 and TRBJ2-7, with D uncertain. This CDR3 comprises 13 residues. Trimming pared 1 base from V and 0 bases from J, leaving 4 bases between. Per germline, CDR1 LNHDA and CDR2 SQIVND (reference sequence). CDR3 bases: TGTGCCAGTAGTATAGTGCCCTCCTACGAGCAGTACTTC. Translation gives CASSIVPSYEQYF. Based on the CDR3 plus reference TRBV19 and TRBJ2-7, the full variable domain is DGGITQSPKYLFRKEGQNVTLSCEQNLNHDAMYWYRQDPGQGLRLIYYSQIVNDFQKGDIAEGYSVSREKKESFPLTVTSAQKNPTAFYLCASSIVPSYEQYFGPGTRLTVT.

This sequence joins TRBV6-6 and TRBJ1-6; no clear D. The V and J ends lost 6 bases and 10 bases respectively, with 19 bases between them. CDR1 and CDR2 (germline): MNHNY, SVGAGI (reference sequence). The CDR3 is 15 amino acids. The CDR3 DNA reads TGTGCCAGCAGCTCATCTGATCCAGGAGGGTCACCCCTCCACTTT. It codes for CASSSSDPGGSPLHF.

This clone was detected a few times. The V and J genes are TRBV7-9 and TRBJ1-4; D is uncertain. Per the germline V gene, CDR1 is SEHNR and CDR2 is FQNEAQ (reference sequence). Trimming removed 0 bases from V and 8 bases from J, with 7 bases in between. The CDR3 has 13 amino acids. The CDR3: CASSLAGSEKLFF. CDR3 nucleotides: TGTGCCAGCAGCTTAGCTGGGAGCGAAAAACTGTTTTTT.

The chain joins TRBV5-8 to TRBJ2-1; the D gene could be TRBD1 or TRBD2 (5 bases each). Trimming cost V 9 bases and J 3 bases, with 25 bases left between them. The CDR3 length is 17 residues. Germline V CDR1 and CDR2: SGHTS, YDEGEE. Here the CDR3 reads CATPGILQGNFYNEQFF. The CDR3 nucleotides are TGTGCCACCCCCGGGATCCTTCAGGGAAATTTCTACAATGAGCAGTTCTTC.

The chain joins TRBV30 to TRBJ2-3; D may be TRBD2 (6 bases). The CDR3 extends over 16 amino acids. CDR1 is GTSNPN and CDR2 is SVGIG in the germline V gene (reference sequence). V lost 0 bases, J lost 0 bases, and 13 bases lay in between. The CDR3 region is CAWSVLAGTSTDTQYF. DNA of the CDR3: TGTGCCTGGAGTGTACTGGCGGGAACTAGCACAGATACGCAGTATTTT.

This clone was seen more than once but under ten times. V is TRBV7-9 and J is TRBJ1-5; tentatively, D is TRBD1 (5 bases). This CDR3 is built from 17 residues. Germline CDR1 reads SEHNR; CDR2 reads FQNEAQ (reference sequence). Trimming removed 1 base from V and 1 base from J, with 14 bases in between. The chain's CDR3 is CASSLGAGHRSNQPQHF. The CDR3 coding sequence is TGTGCCAGCAGCTTAGGGGCAGGGCATCGGAGCAATCAGCCCCAGCATTTT.

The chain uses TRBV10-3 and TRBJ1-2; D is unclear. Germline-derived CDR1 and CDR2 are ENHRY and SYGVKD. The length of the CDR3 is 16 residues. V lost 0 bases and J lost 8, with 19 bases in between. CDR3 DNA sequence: TGTGCCATCAGTGAGTCGATGGGTTTGGGTATCCGGGGCTACACCTTC. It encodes CAISESMGLGIRGYTF.

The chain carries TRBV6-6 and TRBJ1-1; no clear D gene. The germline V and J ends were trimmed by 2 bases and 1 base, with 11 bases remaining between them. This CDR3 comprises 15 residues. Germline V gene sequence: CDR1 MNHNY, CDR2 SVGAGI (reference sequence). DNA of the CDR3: TGTGCCAGCAGTTACACCGGAAGGGCGAACACTGAAGCTTTCTTT. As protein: CASSYTGRANTEAFF.

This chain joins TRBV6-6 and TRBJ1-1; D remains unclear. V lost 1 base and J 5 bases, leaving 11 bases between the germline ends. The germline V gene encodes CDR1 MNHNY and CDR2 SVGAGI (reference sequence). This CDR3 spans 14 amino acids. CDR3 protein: CASSYFRLATEAFF. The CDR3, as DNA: TGTGCCAGCAGTTACTTCCGGTTAGCAACTGAAGCTTTCTTT.

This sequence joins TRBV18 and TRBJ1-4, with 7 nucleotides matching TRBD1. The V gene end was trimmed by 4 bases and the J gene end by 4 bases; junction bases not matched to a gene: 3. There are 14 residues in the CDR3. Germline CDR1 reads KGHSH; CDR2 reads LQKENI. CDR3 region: CASSRGQVNEKLFF. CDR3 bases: TGTGCCAGCTCACGTGGACAGGTTAATGAAAAACTGTTTTTT.

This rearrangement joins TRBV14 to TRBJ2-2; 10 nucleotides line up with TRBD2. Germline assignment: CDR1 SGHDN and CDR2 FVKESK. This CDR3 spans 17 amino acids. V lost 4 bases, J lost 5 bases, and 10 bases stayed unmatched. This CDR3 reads CASSPSLRTSGTGELFF. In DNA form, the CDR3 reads TGTGCCAGCAGCCCGTCCTTGAGGACTAGCGGTACCGGGGAGCTGTTTTTT.

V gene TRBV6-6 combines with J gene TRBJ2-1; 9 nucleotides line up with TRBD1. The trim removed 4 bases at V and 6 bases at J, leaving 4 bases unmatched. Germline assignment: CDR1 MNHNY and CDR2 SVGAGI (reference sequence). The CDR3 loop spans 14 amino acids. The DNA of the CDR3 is TGTGCCAGCAGTTCGGGACAGGGTTTCAATGAGCAGTTCTTC. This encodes CASSSGQGFNEQFF.

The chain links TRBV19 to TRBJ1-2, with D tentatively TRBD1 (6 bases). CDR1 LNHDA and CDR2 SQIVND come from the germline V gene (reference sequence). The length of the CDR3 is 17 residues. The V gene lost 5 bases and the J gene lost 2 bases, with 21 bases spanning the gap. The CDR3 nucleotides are TGTGCCAGTAGTCTCGCGTCACCGGGACACTCAAACTATGGCTACACCTTC. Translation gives CASSLASPGHSNYGYTF. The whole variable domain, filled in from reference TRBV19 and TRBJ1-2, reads DGGITQSPKYLFRKEGQNVTLSCEQNLNHDAMYWYRQDPGQGLRLIYYSQIVNDFQKGDIAEGYSVSREKKESFPLTVTSAQKNPTAFYLCASSLASPGHSNYGYTFGSGTRLTVV.